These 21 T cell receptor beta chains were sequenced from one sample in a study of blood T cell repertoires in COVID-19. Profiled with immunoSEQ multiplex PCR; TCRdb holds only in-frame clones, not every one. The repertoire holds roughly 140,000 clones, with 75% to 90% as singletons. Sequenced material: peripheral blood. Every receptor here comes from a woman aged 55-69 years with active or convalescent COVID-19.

The CDR3 is CSVGDRVIGITEAFF. The CDR3 nucleotides are TGCAGCGTTGGGGACAGGGTCATTGGGATAACTGAAGCTTTCTTT. The V gene is TRBV29-1, the J gene TRBJ1-1; TRBD1 matches 9 bases. Trimming cost V 4 bases and J 5 bases; bases outside gene matches: 11. The CDR3 sequence is 15 residues long. Looked up from germline, CDR1 is SQVTM and CDR2 is ANQGSEA.

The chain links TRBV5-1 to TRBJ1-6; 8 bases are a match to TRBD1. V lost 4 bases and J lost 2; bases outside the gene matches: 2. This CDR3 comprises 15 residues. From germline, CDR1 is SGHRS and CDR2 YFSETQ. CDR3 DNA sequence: TGCGCCAGCAGCACAGGGGGTCCCTATAATTCACCCCTCCACTTT. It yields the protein CASSTGGPYNSPLHF. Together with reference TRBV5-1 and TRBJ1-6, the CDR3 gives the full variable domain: KAGVTQTPRYLIKTRGQQVTLSCSPISGHRSVSWYQQTPGQGLQFLFEYFSETQRNKGNFPGRFSGRQFSNSRSEMNVSTLELGDSALYLCASSTGGPYNSPLHFGNGTRLTVT.

CDR3 sequence (DNA): TGTGCCGCAGAAACATCGGACAGGGTTCCTGGAAACACCATATATTTT. This translates into CAAETSDRVPGNTIYF. The V call is TRBV28, the J call TRBJ1-3; 8 bases fit TRBD1. CDR3 length: 16 residues. V lost 11 bases to trimming and J lost 2 bases; unmatched junction nucleotides: 14. Germline V gives CDR1 MDHEN, CDR2 SYDVKM.

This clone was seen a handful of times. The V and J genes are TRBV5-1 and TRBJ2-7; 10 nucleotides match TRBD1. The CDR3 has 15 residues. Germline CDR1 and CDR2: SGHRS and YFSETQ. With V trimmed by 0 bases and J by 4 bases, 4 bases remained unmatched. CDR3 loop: CASSLGDRGRYEQYF. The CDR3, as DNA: TGCGCCAGCAGCTTGGGGGACAGGGGAAGGTACGAGCAGTACTTC.

The CDR3 loop is CASSSTGEPDEQYF. CDR3 DNA sequence: TGTGCCAGCAGCTCGACAGGGGAACCGGACGAGCAGTACTTC. V and J are TRBV7-9 and TRBJ2-7; 8 bases line up with TRBD1. The length of the CDR3 is 14 residues. Germline V gene data show CDR1 as SEHNR and CDR2 as FQNEAQ (reference sequence). Germline trimming cut 4 bases from V and 5 bases from J; bases unmatched to any gene: 7.

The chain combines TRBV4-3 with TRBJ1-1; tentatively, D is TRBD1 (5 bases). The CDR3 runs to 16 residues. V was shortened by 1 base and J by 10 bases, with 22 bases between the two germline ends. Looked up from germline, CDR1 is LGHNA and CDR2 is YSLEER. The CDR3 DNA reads TGCGCCAGCAGCCAAGGGGGCCCGATGGAGTTCAAGGGAGCTTTCTTT. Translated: CASSQGGPMEFKGAFF.

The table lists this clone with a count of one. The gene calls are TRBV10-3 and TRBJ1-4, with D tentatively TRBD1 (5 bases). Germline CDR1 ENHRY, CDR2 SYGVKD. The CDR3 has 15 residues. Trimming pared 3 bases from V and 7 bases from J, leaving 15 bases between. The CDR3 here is CAISDYGGGAEKLFF. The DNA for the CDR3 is TGTGCCATCAGTGATTATGGGGGAGGGGCTGAAAAACTGTTTTTT.

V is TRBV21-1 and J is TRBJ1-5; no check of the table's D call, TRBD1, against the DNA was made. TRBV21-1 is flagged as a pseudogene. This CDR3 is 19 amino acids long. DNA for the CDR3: TGTGCCAGCAGCAAAGATTCCAGGGGAGTCAAATATAGCAATCAGCCCCAGCATTTT. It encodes CASSKDSRGVKYSNQPQHF.

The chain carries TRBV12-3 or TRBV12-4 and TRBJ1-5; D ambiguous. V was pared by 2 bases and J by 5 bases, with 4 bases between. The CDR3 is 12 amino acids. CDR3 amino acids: CASSLWHQPQHF. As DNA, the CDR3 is TGTGCCAGCAGTTTATGGCATCAGCCCCAGCATTTT.

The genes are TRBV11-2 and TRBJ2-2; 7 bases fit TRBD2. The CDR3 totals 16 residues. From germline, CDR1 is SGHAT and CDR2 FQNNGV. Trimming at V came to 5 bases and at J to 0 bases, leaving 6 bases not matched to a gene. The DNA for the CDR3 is TGTGCCAGCAGCCCTAGCGGACGGACGAACACCGGGGAGCTGTTTTTT. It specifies CASSPSGRTNTGELFF.

CDR3 coding DNA: TGTGCCAGCTCACCGGGGACAGAGGCCGGCTATGGCTACACCTTC. This translates into CASSPGTEAGYGYTF. The chain employs TRBV18 and TRBJ1-2, with TRBD1 matching over 7 bases. J was trimmed by 4 bases and V by 3 bases; bases with no gene match: 8. The germline gives CDR1 KGHSH, CDR2 LQKENI. The CDR3 totals 15 residues.

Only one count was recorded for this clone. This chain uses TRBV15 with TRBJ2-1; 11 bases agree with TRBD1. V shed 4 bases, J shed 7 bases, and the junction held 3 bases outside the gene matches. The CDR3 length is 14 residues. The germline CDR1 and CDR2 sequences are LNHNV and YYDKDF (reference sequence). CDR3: CATSKDRGRNEQFF. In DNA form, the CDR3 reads TGTGCCACCAGCAAGGACAGGGGGCGTAATGAGCAGTTCTTC. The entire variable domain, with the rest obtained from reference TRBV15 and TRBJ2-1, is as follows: DAMVIQNPRYQVTQFGKPVTLSCSQTLNHNVMYWYQQKSSQAPKLLFHYYDKDFNNEADTPDNFQSRRPNTSFCFLDIRSPGLGDTAMYLCATSKDRGRNEQFFGPGTRLTVL.

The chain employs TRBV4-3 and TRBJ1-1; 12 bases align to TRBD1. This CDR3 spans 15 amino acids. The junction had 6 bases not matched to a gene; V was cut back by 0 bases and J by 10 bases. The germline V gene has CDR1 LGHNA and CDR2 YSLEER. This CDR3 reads CASSQDRDRGRGAFF. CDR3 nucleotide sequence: TGCGCCAGCAGCCAAGATAGGGACAGGGGGCGCGGAGCTTTCTTT.

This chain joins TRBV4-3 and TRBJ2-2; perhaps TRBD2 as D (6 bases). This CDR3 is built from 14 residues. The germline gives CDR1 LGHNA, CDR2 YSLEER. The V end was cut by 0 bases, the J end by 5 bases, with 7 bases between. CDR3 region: CASSQEGRTGELFF. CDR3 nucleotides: TGCGCCAGCAGCCAAGAAGGGAGGACCGGGGAGCTGTTTTTT.

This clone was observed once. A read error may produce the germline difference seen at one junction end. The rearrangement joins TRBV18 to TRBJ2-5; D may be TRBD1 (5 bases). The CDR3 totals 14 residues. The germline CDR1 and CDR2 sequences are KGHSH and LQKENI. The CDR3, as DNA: TGTGCCAGCTCAGTACAGGAGTTCCAAGACACCCAGTACTTC. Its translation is CASSVQEFQDTQYF. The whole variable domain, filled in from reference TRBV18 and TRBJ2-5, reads NAGVMQNPRHLVRRRGQEARLRCSPMKGHSHVYWYRQLPEEGLKFMVYLQKENIIDESGMPKERFSAEFPKEGPSILRIQQVVRGDSAAYFCASSVQEFQDTQYFGPGTRLLVL.

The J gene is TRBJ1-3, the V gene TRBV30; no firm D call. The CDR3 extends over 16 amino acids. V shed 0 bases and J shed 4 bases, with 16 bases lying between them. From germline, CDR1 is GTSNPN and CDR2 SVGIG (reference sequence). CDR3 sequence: CAWSVPNREIGNTIYF. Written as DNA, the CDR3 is TGTGCCTGGAGTGTCCCTAACAGAGAGATCGGAAACACCATATATTTT.

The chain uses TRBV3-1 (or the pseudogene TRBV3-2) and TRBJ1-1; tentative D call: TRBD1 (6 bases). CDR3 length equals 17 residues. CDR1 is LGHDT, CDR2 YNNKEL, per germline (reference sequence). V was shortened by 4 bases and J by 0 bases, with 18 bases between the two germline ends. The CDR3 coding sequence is TGTGCCAGCAGCCTAGACAGGCCCAAACCCTTGAACACTGAAGCTTTCTTT. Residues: CASSLDRPKPLNTEAFF.

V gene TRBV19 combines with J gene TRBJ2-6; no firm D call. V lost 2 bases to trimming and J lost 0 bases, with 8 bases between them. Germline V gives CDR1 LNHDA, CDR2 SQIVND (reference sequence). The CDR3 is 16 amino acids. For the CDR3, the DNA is TGTGCCAGTAGTATACCGGAGAGCTCTGGGGCCAACGTCCTGACTTTC. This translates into CASSIPESSGANVLTF.

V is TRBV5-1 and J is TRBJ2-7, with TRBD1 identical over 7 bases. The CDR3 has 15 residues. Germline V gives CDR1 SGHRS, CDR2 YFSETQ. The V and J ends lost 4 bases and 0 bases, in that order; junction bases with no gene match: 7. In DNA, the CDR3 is TGCGCCAGCAGCGGGGGACAGCTGAGCTCCTACGAGCAGTACTTC. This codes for CASSGGQLSSYEQYF. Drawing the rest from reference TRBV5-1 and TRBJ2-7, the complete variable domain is KAGVTQTPRYLIKTRGQQVTLSCSPISGHRSVSWYQQTPGQGLQFLFEYFSETQRNKGNFPGRFSGRQFSNSRSEMNVSTLELGDSALYLCASSGGQLSSYEQYFGPGTRLTVT.

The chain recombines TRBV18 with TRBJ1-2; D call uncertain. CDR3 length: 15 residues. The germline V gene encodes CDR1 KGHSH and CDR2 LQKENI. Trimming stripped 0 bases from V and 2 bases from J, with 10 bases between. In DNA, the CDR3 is TGTGCCAGCTCACCACCAGTTCAGTTGAACTATGGCTACACCTTC. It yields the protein CASSPPVQLNYGYTF.

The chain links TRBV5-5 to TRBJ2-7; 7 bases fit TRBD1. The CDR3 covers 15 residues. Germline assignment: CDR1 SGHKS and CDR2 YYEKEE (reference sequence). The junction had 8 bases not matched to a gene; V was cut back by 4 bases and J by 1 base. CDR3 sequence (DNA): TGTGCCAGCAGCAAAGGGACAGTGAAGTCCTACGAGCAGTACTTC. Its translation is CASSKGTVKSYEQYF.